Below, 15 T cell receptor beta chains from the same sample are listed, as sequenced in a study of blood T cell repertoires in COVID-19. Produced via immunoSEQ multiplex PCR; TCRdb's table is partial and in-frame only. The sample consists of about 43,000 clones, 86% of them appearing once. Sequenced input: peripheral blood. These receptors originate from a human donor in a cohort sampled during active COVID-19.

The chain has TRBV7-8 and TRBJ1-5; the D is unclear. CDR1 is SGHVS, CDR2 FQNEAQ, per germline. The length of the CDR3 is 15 residues. Trimming cost V 1 base and J 1 base, with 8 bases left between them. CDR3 amino acids: CASSLELGSNQPQHF. CDR3 nucleotides: TGTGCCAGCAGCTTAGAACTAGGAAGCAATCAGCCCCAGCATTTT.

V and J are TRBV5-1 and TRBJ2-3, with D perhaps matching TRBD1 (6 bases). The CDR3 runs to 12 residues. The V and J ends lost 3 bases and 4 bases respectively, with 6 bases between them. From germline, CDR1 is SGHRS and CDR2 YFSETQ. CDR3 amino acids: CASSWTADTQYF. For the CDR3, the DNA is TGCGCCAGCAGCTGGACAGCAGATACGCAGTATTTT.

J is TRBJ2-7 and V is TRBV2; 11 nucleotides align to TRBD2. The CDR3 sequence is 14 residues long. J was trimmed by 1 base and V by 7 bases; bases with no gene match: 3. The germline V gene encodes CDR1 SNHLY and CDR2 FYNNEI. This chain's CDR3 is CASIWTSGSYEQYF. The DNA of the CDR3 is TGTGCCAGCATCTGGACTAGCGGGTCCTACGAGCAGTACTTC.

This rearrangement joins TRBV19 to TRBJ1-1; D unresolved. CDR1 and CDR2 (germline): LNHDA, SQIVND (reference sequence). CDR3 length equals 14 residues. V lost 4 bases and J 3 bases, leaving 12 bases between the germline ends. Written as DNA, the CDR3 is TGTGCCAGTAGTAGTCAGGAACTTTACACTGAAGCTTTCTTT. Translation gives CASSSQELYTEAFF. Combining the CDR3 with reference TRBV19 and TRBJ1-1 gives the whole variable domain DGGITQSPKYLFRKEGQNVTLSCEQNLNHDAMYWYRQDPGQGLRLIYYSQIVNDFQKGDIAEGYSVSREKKESFPLTVTSAQKNPTAFYLCASSSQELYTEAFFGQGTRLTVV.

CDR3 DNA sequence: TGTGCCAGCAGTTCCGGCCAGGGAGGCTACACCTTC. This encodes CASSSGQGGYTF. The chain is built from TRBV12-3 or TRBV12-4 and TRBJ1-2; possible D gene TRBD1, 5 bases. V lost 4 bases and J 8 bases, leaving 11 bases between the germline ends. This CDR3 region has 12 residues.

The J gene is TRBJ1-3, the V gene TRBV19; 8 bases are shared with TRBD1. V shed 6 bases and J 2 bases; nucleotides not matched to a gene: 3. There are 14 residues in the CDR3. Germline V gene sequence: CDR1 LNHDA, CDR2 SQIVND (reference sequence). CDR3 region: CASRTDRAGNTIYF. The DNA for the CDR3 is TGTGCCAGTAGAACGGACAGGGCTGGAAACACCATATATTTT.

The J gene is TRBJ1-5, the V gene TRBV7-6; possible D gene TRBD1, 5 bases. Trimming cost V 1 base and J 3 bases, with 10 bases left between them. Germline V gene lookup returns CDR1 SGHVS and CDR2 FNYEAQ. This CDR3 spans 15 amino acids. The chain's CDR3 is CASSLGAGNNQPQHF. DNA for the CDR3: TGTGCCAGCAGCTTAGGCGCAGGGAACAATCAGCCCCAGCATTTT.

The rearrangement uses TRBV25-1 and TRBJ1-5, with TRBD1 identical over 9 bases. The germline V gene encodes CDR1 MGHDK and CDR2 SYGVNS. J was trimmed by 2 bases and V by 4 bases; bases with no gene match: 0. The CDR3 is 14 amino acids. CDR3 sequence reads: CASSGTGGNQPQHF. CDR3 DNA: TGTGCCAGCAGTGGGACAGGGGGCAATCAGCCCCAGCATTTT.

This clone is deemed medium-sized. This chain uses TRBV4-1 with TRBJ1-1; no reliable D call. The CDR3 length is 15 residues. Trimming shortened V by 6 bases and J by 1 base, and 15 bases separated the two germline ends. Per germline, CDR1 MGHRA and CDR2 YSYEKL. The CDR3 here is CASRPIGRENTEAFF. CDR3 bases: TGCGCCAGCAGACCCATTGGACGGGAGAACACTGAAGCTTTCTTT.

The CDR3 bases are TGTGCCAGCAGCCAAGCAGCGAACACCGGGGAGCTGTTTTTT. Encoded protein: CASSQAANTGELFF. The rearrangement links TRBV3-1 (or the pseudogene TRBV3-2) to TRBJ2-2; D remains unclear. The V gene lost 1 base and the J gene lost 0 bases, with 3 bases spanning the gap. Germline CDR1 reads LGHDT; CDR2 reads YNNKEL (reference sequence). The CDR3 runs 14 residues.

The chain joins TRBV6-2 or TRBV6-3 to TRBJ1-2; TRBD1 matches at 7 bases. After removal of 2 bases from V and 4 bases from J, the junction contained 7 bases not matched to a gene. The CDR3 extends over 15 amino acids. Germline CDR1 is MNHEY and CDR2 is SVGEGT. The CDR3 nucleotides read TGTGCCAGCAGTTACGGGACAGATAACGTCTATGGCTACACCTTC. Residues: CASSYGTDNVYGYTF.

In this sample, this clone turned up once. J is TRBJ1-5 and V is TRBV6-2 or TRBV6-3, with D maybe TRBD1 (5 bases). Germline V gene data show CDR1 as MNHEY and CDR2 as SVGEGT. V gave up 5 bases and J gave up 4 bases, with 12 bases separating them. This CDR3 spans 14 amino acids. The CDR3 DNA reads as TGTGCCAGCAGTCACCGGGACTATAATCAGCCCCAGCATTTT. It is translated as CASSHRDYNQPQHF.

This clone appeared a few times. The V call is TRBV4-2, the J call TRBJ2-7; 12 bases map to TRBD2. Trimming removed 1 base from V and 4 bases from J; junction bases left unmatched: 2. The CDR3 spans 15 residues. Germline V gene lookup returns CDR1 LGHNA and CDR2 YNFKEQ. As DNA, the CDR3 is TGTGCCAGCAGCCAAGGACTAGCGGGGGATTACGAGCAGTACTTC. It translates to CASSQGLAGDYEQYF.

V is TRBV7-2 and J is TRBJ1-1; a weak D match, TRBD1 (6 bases). V gave up 5 bases and J gave up 6 bases, with 19 bases separating them. CDR3 length: 15 amino acids. The germline gives CDR1 SGHTA, CDR2 FQGNSA. The CDR3: CASSGTPSRGAEAFF. CDR3 bases: TGTGCCAGCAGCGGGACCCCCTCCAGGGGCGCTGAAGCTTTCTTT.

J is TRBJ2-2 and V is TRBV9, with 7 bases matching TRBD1. This CDR3 is built from 15 residues. Germline V gene data show CDR1 as SGDLS and CDR2 as YYNGEE. V shed 0 bases and J 7 bases; nucleotides not matched to a gene: 6. In DNA, the CDR3 is TGTGCCAGCAGCGTAGGACAGGGTGGTTTCGGGGAGCTGTTTTTT. Translated, it gives CASSVGQGGFGELFF.